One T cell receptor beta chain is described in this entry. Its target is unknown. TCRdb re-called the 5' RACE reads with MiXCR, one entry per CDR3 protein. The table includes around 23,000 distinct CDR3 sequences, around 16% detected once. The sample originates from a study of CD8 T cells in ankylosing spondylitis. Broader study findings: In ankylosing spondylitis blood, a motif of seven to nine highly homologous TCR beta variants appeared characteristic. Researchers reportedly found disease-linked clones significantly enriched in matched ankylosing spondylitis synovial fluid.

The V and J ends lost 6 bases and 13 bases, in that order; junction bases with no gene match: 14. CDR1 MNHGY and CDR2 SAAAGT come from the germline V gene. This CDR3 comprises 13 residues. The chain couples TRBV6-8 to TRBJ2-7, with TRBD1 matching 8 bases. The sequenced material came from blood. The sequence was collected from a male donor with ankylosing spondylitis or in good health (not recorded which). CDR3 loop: CASRSTGGVVLYV. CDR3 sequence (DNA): TGTGCCAGCAGGTCCACAGGGGGAGTAGTGCTTTACGTC.